This T cell receptor (beta chain) was sequenced for a study of OX40 agonist ivuxolimab in advanced cancers. The CDR3 covers 14 residues. The V gene's germline CDR1 is KGHSH and CDR2 LQKENI. V was shortened by 6 bases and J by 2 bases, with 14 bases between the two germline ends. Data came from immunoSEQ multiplex PCR; TCRdb stores just in-frame clones and leaves some out. The data show approximately 59,000 clones, with about 82% seen just once and about 3.7% held by the top ten. The sample here was CD4+ or CD8+ T cells sorted from blood, taken in a trial of the OX40 agonist ivuxolimab. This chain uses TRBV18 with TRBJ2-7; D may be TRBD1 (6 bases). This receptor was obtained from an adult with an advanced solid tumor such as melanoma, head and neck, liver or kidney cancer. As DNA, the CDR3 is TGTGCCAGCTCGTTTACAGGGTATCCCTACGAGCAGTACTTC. It specifies CASSFTGYPYEQYF.